The source of this T cell receptor beta chain is a study of T cells after yellow fever vaccination. Germline V gives CDR1 SGHRS, CDR2 YFSETQ. CDR3 size: 16 residues. V was cut by 3 bases and J by 4 bases, with 19 bases left in between. TCRdb re-called the 5' RACE reads through MiXCR, storing one row per CDR3 protein. This table holds around 310,000 distinct CDR3 sequences, 4% to 5.5% found once. Sequences were derived from PBMCs, sampled 15 days after the yellow fever booster vaccination. This chain links TRBV5-1 with TRBJ1-1; possible D gene TRBD1, 5 bases. The sequence was obtained from a man between 18 and 29 years old who received the YFV17D yellow fever vaccine. The CDR3 spells CASSSGQGMMGTEAFF. Here the CDR3 DNA reads TGCGCCAGCAGCTCAGGCCAGGGTATGATGGGCACTGAAGCTTTCTTT.